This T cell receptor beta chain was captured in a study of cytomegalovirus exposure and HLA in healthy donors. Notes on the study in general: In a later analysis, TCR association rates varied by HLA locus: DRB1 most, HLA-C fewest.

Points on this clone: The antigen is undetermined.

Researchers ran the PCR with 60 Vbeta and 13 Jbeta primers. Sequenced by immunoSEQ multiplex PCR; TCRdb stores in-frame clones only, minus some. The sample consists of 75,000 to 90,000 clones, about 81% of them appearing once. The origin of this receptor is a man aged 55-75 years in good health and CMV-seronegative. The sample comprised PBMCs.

CDR3 residues: CASSPGTGGYEQYF. CDR3 nucleotide sequence: TGTGCCAGCAGTCCCGGGACAGGGGGTTACGAGCAGTACTTC. This chain joins TRBV27 and TRBJ2-7; 11 bases agree with TRBD1. V lost 5 bases and J lost 4; bases outside the gene matches: 4. Germline CDR1 MNHEY, CDR2 SMNVEV (reference sequence). This CDR3 is built from 14 residues.